These T cell receptor beta chains were read from a single sample in a study of shared clonotypes between healthy human individuals. Sequencing used immunoSEQ multiplex PCR; TCRdb keeps in-frame clones, though not all of them. The sample holds almost 750,000 clones, 55% to 75% seen once. Sequenced: memory CD4+ T cells sorted from blood. The receptors come from a woman in her twenties or thirties in good health. Both conserved end residues are part of each CDR3. The D gene is left open where the match is weak. Not every row has a clone size; where given, it reads once, few, many or a size class.

j_call d_call clone_size v_call cdr3_aa cdr3_nt
TRBJ1-2 - - TRBV19 CASKDLGWSSYGYTF TGTGCCAGCAAGGACCTGGGGTGGTCCAGCTATGGCTACACCTTC
TRBJ2-7 TRBD1 few TRBV14 CASSLLQPGQGYEQYF TGTGCCAGCAGCCTCCTCCAACCGGGACAGGGATACGAGCAGTACTTC
TRBJ2-1 TRBD2 once TRBV11-3 CASSPRTSGVNEQFF TGTGCCAGCAGCCCAAGGACTAGCGGGGTCAATGAGCAGTTCTTC
TRBJ2-2 TRBD2 - TRBV10-3 CAISTTSGKASGELFF TGTGCCATCAGTACTACTAGCGGGAAGGCCTCGGGGGAGCTGTTTTTT
TRBJ2-2 - - TRBV6-1 CASRRVVNTGELFF TGTGCCAGCAGGAGAGTAGTGAACACCGGGGAGCTGTTTTTT
TRBJ2-1 - - TRBV5-1 CASSTDSLGYNEQFF TGCGCCAGCAGCACCGACAGTCTCGGCTACAATGAGCAGTTCTTC
TRBJ1-2 - few TRBV5-1 CASSLAMGGNYGYTF TGCGCCAGCAGCTTGGCCATGGGGGGGAACTATGGCTACACCTTC
TRBJ1-1 - - TRBV5-1 CASSLVLGTEAFF TGCGCCAGCAGCTTGGTCCTGGGCACTGAAGCTTTCTTT
TRBJ2-5 - - TRBV12-2 CASRLALGYRMVAETQYF TGTGCAAGTCGCTTAGCGCTCGGTTACAGGATGGTTGCGGAGACCCAGTACTTC
TRBJ2-7 TRBD1 - TRBV10-3 CAISERTGGTAEQYF TGTGCCATCAGTGAGCGGACAGGGGGAACCGCCGAGCAGTACTTC
TRBJ2-5 - - TRBV29-1 CSVDRAEETQYF TGCAGCGTTGATCGGGCGGAAGAGACCCAGTACTTC
TRBJ2-7 TRBD1 - TRBV4-1 CASSPGQTYEQYF TGCGCCAGCAGCCCGGGACAGACTTACGAGCAGTACTTC
TRBJ2-1 TRBD2 - TRBV2 CASTTSGRRWGHNEQFF TGTGCCAGCACGACTAGCGGGAGGAGGTGGGGTCACAATGAGCAGTTCTTC
TRBJ2-1 TRBD2 - TRBV7-8 CASSRTGGRNEQFF TGTGCCAGCAGCAGGACGGGGGGTAGGAATGAGCAGTTCTTC
TRBJ2-1 - - TRBV7-8 CASSVVSMDEQFF TGTGCCAGCAGCGTAGTATCAATGGATGAGCAGTTCTTC
TRBJ1-1 TRBD1 many TRBV28 CAIKGQGSSFF TGTGCCATTAAGGGACAGGGGAGTTCTTTCTTT
TRBJ1-1 - - TRBV4-2 CASSQDSDRYTEAFF TGTGCCAGCAGCCAGGATTCTGACCGATACACTGAAGCTTTCTTT
TRBJ1-2 - - TRBV5-1 CASSLARGNYGYTF TGCGCCAGCAGCTTGGCCAGGGGTAACTATGGCTACACCTTC
TRBJ2-1 - once TRBV5-1 CASSRRIISGRDNEQFF TGCGCCAGCAGCCGACGGATTATAAGCGGGCGCGACAATGAGCAGTTCTTC